This T cell receptor beta chain is from a study of cytomegalovirus exposure and HLA in healthy donors. Notes on this clone: What it binds is not known. One end of the junction fails to match germline, which may point to a read error.

13 Jbeta primers and 60 Vbeta primers were used for the PCR. Libraries were prepared by immunoSEQ multiplex PCR; TCRdb keeps only in-frame clonotypes and omits some of them. Of about 300,000 clones detected, 86% appear once; the ten largest clones hold around 4%. Findings and caveats of the study: The study put roughly 160 TCR beta chains on its list as cytomegalovirus-associated.

Sequencing input: PBMCs. The receptor was isolated from a man aged 40-50 years in good health and CMV-seropositive.

CDR3 bases: TGCGCCAGCAGGTTGGCGGGGGGCGCGACCGGGGAGCTGTTTTTT. It specifies CASRLAGGATGELFF. The V and J genes are TRBV5-1 and TRBJ2-2; 8 bases map to TRBD2. The CDR3 runs to 15 residues. Germline values: CDR1 SGHRS, CDR2 YFSETQ.